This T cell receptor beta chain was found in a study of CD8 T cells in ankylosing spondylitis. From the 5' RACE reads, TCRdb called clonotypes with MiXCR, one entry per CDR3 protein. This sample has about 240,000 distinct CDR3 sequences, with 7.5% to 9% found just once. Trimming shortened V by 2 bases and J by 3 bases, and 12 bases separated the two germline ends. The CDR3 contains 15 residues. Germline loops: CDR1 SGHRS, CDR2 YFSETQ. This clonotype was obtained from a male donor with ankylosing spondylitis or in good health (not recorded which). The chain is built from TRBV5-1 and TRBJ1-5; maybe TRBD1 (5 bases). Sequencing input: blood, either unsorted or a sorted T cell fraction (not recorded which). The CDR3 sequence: CASSLLGEANQPQHF. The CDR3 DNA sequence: TGCGCCAGCAGCTTATTGGGGGAGGCCAATCAGCCCCAGCATTTT.